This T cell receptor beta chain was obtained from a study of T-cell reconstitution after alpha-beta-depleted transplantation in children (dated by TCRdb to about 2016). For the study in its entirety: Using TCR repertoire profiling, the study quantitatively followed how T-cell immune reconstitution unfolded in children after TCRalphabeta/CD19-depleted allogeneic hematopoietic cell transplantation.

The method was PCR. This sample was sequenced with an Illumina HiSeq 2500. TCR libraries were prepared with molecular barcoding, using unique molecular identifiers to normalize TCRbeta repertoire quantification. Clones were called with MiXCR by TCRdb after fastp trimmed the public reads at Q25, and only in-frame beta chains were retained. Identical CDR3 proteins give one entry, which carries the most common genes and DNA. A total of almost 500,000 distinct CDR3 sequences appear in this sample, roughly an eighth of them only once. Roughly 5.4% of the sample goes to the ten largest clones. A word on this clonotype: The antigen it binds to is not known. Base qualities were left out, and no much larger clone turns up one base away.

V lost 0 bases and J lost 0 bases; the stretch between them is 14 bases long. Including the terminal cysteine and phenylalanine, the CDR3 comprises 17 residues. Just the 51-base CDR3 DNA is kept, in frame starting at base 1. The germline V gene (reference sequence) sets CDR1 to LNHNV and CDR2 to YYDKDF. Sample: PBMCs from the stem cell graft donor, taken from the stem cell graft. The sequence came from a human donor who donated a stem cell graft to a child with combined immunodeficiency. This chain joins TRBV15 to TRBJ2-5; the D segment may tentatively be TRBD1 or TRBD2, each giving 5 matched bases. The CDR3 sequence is CATSREGVFSYQETQYF. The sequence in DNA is TGTGCCACCAGCAGAGAGGGGGTTTTCTCGTACCAAGAGACCCAGTACTTC.